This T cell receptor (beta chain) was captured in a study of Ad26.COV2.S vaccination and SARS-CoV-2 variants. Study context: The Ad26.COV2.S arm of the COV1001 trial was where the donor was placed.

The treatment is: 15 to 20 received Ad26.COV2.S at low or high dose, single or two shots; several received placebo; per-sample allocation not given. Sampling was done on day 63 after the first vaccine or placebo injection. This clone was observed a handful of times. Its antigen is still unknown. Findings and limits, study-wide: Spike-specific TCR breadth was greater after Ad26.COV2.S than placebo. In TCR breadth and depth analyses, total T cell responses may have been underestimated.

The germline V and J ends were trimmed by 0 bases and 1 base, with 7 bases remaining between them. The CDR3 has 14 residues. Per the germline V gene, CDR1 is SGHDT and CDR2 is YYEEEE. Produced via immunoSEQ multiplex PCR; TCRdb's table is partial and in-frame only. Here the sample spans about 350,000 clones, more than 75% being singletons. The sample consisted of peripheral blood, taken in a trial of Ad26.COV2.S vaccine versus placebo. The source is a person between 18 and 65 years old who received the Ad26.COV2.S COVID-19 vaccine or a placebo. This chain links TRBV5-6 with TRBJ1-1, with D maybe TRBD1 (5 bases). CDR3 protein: CASSLGDRNTEAFF. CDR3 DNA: TGTGCCAGCAGCTTGGGCGACAGGAACACTGAAGCTTTCTTT.